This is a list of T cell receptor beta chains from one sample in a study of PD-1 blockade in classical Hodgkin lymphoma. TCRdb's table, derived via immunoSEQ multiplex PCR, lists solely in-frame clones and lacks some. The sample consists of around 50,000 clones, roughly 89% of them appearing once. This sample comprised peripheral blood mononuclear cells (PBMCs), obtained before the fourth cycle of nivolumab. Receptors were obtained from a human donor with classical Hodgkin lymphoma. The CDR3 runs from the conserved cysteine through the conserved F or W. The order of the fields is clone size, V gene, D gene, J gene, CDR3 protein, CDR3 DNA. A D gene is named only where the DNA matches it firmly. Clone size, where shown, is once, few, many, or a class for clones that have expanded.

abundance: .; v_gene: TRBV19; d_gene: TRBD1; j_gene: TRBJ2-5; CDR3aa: CASTYDREGETQYF; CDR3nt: TGTGCCAGTACCTATGACAGGGAAGGAGAGACCCAGTACTTC
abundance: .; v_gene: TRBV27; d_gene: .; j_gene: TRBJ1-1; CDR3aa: CASRPRVQGQWGAFF; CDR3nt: TGTGCCAGCAGGCCTCGAGTGCAGGGCCAATGGGGAGCTTTCTTT
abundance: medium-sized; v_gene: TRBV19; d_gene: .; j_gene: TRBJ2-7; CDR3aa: CASMGQGPAYEQYF; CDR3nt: TGTGCCAGTATGGGTCAGGGACCAGCCTACGAGCAGTACTTC
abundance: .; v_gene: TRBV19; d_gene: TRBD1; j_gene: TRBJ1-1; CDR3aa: CASSRQTDRVEAFF; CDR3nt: TGTGCCAGTAGTAGACAAACGGACAGGGTGGAAGCTTTCTTT
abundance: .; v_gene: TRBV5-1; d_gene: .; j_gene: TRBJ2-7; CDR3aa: CASSQDLPLEQYF; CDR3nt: TGCGCCAGCAGCCAGGACCTTCCTCTCGAGCAGTACTTC
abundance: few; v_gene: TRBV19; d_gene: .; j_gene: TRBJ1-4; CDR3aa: CASSTDGSGNEKLFF; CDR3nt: TGTGCCAGTAGTACTGACGGCTCGGGTAATGAAAAACTGTTTTTT
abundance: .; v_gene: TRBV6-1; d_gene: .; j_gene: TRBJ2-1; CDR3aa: CASRVYNEQFF; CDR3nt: TGTGCCAGCAGGGTCTACAATGAGCAGTTCTTC
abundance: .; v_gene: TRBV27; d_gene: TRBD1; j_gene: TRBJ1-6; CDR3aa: CASRQGTGFSPLHF; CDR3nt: TGTGCCAGCCGTCAGGGGACAGGGTTTTCACCCCTCCACTTT
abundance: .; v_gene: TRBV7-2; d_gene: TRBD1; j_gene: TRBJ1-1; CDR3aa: CASSRRTGTAAFF; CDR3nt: TGTGCCAGCAGCCGTCGGACAGGGACTGCAGCTTTCTTT
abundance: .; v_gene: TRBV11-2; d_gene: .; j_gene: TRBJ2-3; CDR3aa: CASSFGLPNTDTQYF; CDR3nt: TGTGCCAGCAGCTTTGGACTCCCCAACACAGATACGCAGTATTTT
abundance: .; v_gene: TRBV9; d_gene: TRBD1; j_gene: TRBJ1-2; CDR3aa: CASSVTGGSNGYTF; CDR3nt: TGTGCCAGCAGCGTAACAGGGGGCTCTAATGGCTACACCTTC
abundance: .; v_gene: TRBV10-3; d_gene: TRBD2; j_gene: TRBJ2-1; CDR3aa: CATTGSGTVYNEQFF; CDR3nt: TGTGCCACCACGGGTAGCGGGACGGTTTACAATGAGCAGTTCTTC
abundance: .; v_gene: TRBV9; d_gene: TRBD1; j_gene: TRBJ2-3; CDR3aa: CASSVVGTGGNADTQYF; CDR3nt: TGTGCCAGCAGCGTAGTCGGGACAGGGGGGAACGCAGATACGCAGTATTTT
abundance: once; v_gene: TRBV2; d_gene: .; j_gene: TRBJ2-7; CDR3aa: CASRGDPVGEQYF; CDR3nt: TGTGCCAGCAGGGGGGACCCCGTGGGAGAGCAGTACTTC
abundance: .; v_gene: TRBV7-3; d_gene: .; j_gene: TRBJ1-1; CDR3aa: CASSLKTGTPSSGTEAFF; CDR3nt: TGTGCCAGCAGCTTGAAAACCGGGACACCTTCAAGTGGGACTGAAGCTTTCTTT
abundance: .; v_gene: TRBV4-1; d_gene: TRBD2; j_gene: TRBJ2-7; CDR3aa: CASSQVNMGLADYEQYF; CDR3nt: TGCGCCAGCAGCCAAGTTAACATGGGACTAGCGGACTACGAGCAGTACTTC
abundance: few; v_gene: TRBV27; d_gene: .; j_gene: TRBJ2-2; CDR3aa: CASSLSRAKTGELFF; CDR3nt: TGTGCCAGCAGTTTGAGCAGGGCCAAGACCGGGGAGCTGTTTTTT
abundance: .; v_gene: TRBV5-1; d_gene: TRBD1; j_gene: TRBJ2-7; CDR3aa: CASSLTGYSYEQYF; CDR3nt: TGCGCCAGCAGCCTGACAGGGTATTCCTACGAGCAGTACTTC
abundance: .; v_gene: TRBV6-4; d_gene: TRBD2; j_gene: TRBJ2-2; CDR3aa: CASSSSGRSDTGELFF; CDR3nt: TGTGCCAGCAGTTCTAGCGGGCGATCGGACACCGGGGAGCTGTTTTTT
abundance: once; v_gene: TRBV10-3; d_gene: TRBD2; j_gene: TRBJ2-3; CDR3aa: CAIQGSGLAGVVRGDTQYF; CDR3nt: TGTGCCATCCAGGGATCGGGGCTAGCGGGAGTAGTGCGGGGAGATACGCAGTATTTT
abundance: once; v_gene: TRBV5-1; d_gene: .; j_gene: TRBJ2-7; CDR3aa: CASSLIEAGTSEQYF; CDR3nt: TGCGCCAGCAGCTTGATAGAGGCAGGAACATCCGAGCAGTACTTC
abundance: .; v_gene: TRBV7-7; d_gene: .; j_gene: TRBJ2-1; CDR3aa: CASSLLGSSYNEQFF; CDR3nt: TGTGCTAGCAGCTTACTGGGGTCCTCCTACAATGAGCAGTTCTTC
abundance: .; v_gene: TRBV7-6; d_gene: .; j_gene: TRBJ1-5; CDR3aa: CASSLGGLSNQPQHF; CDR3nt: TGTGCCAGCAGCTTAGGGGGGCTCTCCAATCAGCCCCAGCATTTT
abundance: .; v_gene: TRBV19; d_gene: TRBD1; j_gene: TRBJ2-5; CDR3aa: CASQKVGTVKETQYF; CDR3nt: TGTGCCAGTCAGAAAGTGGGGACAGTGAAAGAGACCCAGTACTTC
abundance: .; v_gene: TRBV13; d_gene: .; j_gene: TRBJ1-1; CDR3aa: CASSLGRGPTEAFF; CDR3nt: TGTGCCAGCAGCTTAGGAAGGGGCCCCACTGAAGCTTTCTTT
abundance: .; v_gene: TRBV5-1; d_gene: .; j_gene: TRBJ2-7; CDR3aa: CASSLGGGSYEQYF; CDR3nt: TGCGCCAGCAGCTTGGGAGGGGGGTCCTACGAGCAGTACTTC
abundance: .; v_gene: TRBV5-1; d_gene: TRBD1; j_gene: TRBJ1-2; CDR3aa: CASSYQGAVNGYTF; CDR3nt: TGTGCCAGCAGCTATCAGGGGGCGGTAAACGGCTACACCTTC
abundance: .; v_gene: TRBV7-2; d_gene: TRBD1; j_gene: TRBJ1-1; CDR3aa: CASSPPPGDRNTEAFF; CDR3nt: TGTGCCAGCAGCCCTCCCCCGGGGGACAGGAACACTGAAGCTTTCTTT
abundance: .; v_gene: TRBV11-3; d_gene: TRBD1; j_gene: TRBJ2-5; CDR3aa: CASRQGAQGKETQYF; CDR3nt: TGTGCCAGCAGACAGGGGGCGCAGGGGAAAGAGACCCAGTACTTC
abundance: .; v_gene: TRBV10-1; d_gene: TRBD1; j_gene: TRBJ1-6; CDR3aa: CASSADRGDSPLHF; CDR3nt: TGCGCCAGCAGTGCGGACAGGGGTGATTCACCCCTCCACTTT